This T cell receptor (beta chain) was captured by sequencing in a study of blood T cells in healthy people across ages. General study points: Unknown donor CMV status possibly confounded expanded clonotype changes.

Then a second PCR, running roughly 7 to 11 cycles, was carried out with a sample-barcoded 5' primer and a J-beta primer mix. Via MiXCR, TCRdb re-called the 5' RACE reads, giving one row per CDR3 protein. The data show some 850,000 distinct CDR3 sequences, with roughly 24% seen just once and 2.5% to 3.5% held by the top ten. Germline values: CDR1 SQVTM, CDR2 ANQGSEA. This CDR3 is built from 15 residues. The V and J ends lost 6 bases and 0 bases, in that order; junction bases with no gene match: 5. About this clonotype itself: What it binds is not known.

In terms of origin and age, donors were healthy Caucasian individuals from Russia aged roughly 6 to 95. These data were also reused for a study on T cells of mothers and their children. That work contributes: In the second PCR, M1S primer introduced barcodes and 2-4 random bases.

The material sequenced was blood. This chain connects TRBV29-1 to TRBJ2-3; 11 nucleotides line up with TRBD2. The TCR comes from a boy aged 5 to 17 in good health. CDR3 DNA: TGCAGCGTAATATCTAGCGGGGGGAGCACAGATACGCAGTATTTT. Amino acid sequence: CSVISSGGSTDTQYF.